This TCR beta chain was recovered during a study of regulatory T cells in long-lasting Graves disease. As to time point: newly diagnosed GD, antithyroid drugs for less than 3 months. Construction of the TCR library relied on RNA isolated from PBMCs. J gave up 3 bases and V 4 bases, and 7 bases lay outside the gene matches. This CDR3 spans 14 amino acids. Germline V gene sequence: CDR1 GTSNPN, CDR2 SVGIG (reference sequence). iRepertoire HTBI primers and Arm-PCR of CDR3 regions built TCR beta libraries. TCRdb processed the multiplex PCR reads anew with MiXCR; each CDR3 protein has one entry. The top ten hold roughly a tenth of the sample, which has 530,000 or so distinct CDR3 sequences, roughly 13% seen once. This clonotype was picked up many times. Its target is not known. Study-level findings and limits: It is possible that accuracy was reduced by the small size of the sample.

The same data also contributed to another study, on T cells in Graves' hyperthyroidism and ophthalmopathy.

The input for sequencing was peripheral blood mononuclear cells (PBMCs), taken at new diagnosis, from a patient treated with antithyroid drugs. This clonotype originated in a man aged 25 to 40 with Graves disease. This chain connects TRBV30 to TRBJ1-1, with 8 bases that match TRBD1. This chain's CDR3 is CAWIRTGGDTEAFF. The CDR3 DNA follows: TGTGCCTGGATTAGAACAGGGGGAGACACTGAAGCTTTCTTT.